The clone carrying this T cell receptor (beta chain) was counted at least ten times. Antigen specificity is unknown. The ends lost 0 bases at V and 6 bases at J; junction bases unmatched: 12. The CDR3 spans 16 residues. Germline V gene data show CDR1 as SGHDT and CDR2 as YYEEEE. The data originate from a study of molecular identifiers for immune sequencing clone quantification. As for the study in general: Replicate RNA from around 20,000 or 100,000 naive CD8 T cells formed five aliquots; four were sequenced.

Input for naive CD8 libraries was roughly 20,000 to 1,000,000 sorted cells; the RNA fraction used was 10%, 30% or 50%. Sorting isolated naive CD8 T cells as CD8+CD4-CCR7+CD45RA+ events. A single record per CDR3 protein comes from TCRdb applying MiXCR to the PCR reads. The profile shows about 640,000 distinct CDR3 sequences, approximately 20% of them singletons. Findings and caveats of the study: Effector cells had over 99% of their molecules in clones above 20 RNA copies, while naive cells had under 1%.

The specimen sequenced was naive CD8+ T cells from blood, with Jurkat cell RNA spiked in. Specified subset: FACS-sorted CD8+CD4-CCR7+CD45RA+ naive T cells. The source is a human donor in good health. Some libraries in this study had Jurkat cell RNA spiked in. The rearrangement joins TRBV5-6 to TRBJ2-7; TRBD1 matches at 7 bases. The CDR3, as DNA: TGTGCCAGCAGCTTGGAATGGCGGAGACAGGGCGGCGAGCAGTACTTC. Residues: CASSLEWRRQGGEQYF.